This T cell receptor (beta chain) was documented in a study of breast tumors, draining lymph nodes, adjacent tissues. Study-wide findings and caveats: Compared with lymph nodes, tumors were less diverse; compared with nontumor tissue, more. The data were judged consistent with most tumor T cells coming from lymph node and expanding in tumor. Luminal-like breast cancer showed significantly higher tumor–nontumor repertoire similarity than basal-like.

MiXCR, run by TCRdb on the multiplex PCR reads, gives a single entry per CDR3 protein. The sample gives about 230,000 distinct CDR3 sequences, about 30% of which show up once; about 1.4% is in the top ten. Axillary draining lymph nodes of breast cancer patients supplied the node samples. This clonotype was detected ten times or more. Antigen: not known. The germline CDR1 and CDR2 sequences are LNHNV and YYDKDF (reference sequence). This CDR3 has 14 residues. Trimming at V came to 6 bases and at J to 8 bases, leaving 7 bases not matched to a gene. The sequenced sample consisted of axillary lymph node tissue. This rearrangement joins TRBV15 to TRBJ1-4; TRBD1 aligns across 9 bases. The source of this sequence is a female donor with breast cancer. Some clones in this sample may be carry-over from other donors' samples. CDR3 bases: TGTGCCACCAGTAAGGGACAGGGAAGAGAAAAACTGTTTTTT. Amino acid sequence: CATSKGQGREKLFF.